A single sample gave rise to the 22 T cell receptor beta chains below, sequenced in a study of regulatory T cells in long-lasting Graves disease. Construction of the TCR beta libraries employed iRepertoire HTBI primers in conjunction with Arm-PCR of CDR3 regions. TCRdb re-analysed the multiplex PCR reads in MiXCR, keeping a single row per CDR3 protein. This sample carries hundreds of thousands of distinct CDR3 sequences, under 25% of them seen once, and the ten largest clones take 6.5% to 8%. Time point indicated: persistent/refractory GD, antithyroid drugs over 5 years with positive TRAb. TCR sequences were obtained from RNA taken from PBMCs. This material consisted of peripheral blood mononuclear cells (PBMCs), taken when the disease was refractory, from a patient treated with antithyroid drugs. The receptors come from a female donor with Graves disease.

This clonotype came up many times. The germline gene is not matched at one end of the junction; a read error may be the cause. This chain joins TRBV5-1 and TRBJ2-7; maybe TRBD1 (6 bases). This CDR3 contains 13 residues. Per germline, CDR1 SGHRS and CDR2 YFSETQ. CDR3 DNA: TGTGCCAGCAGCTTAAACAGGGCCTACGAGCAGTACTTC. It encodes CASSLNRAYEQYF.

The genes are TRBV9 and TRBJ1-6, with D perhaps TRBD1 (5 bases). V was cut by 4 bases and J by 9 bases, with 14 bases left in between. Germline assignment: CDR1 SGDLS and CDR2 YYNGEE. This CDR3 is built from 14 residues. In DNA form, the CDR3 reads TGTGCCAGCAGCTCCCGACCAGGGAGTTCACCCCTCCACTTT. Translation: CASSSRPGSSPLHF.

This clonotype was recorded a few times. The V and J genes are TRBV28 and TRBJ1-1, with 7 bases identical to TRBD1. The CDR3 covers 15 residues. CDR1 and CDR2 (germline): MDHEN, SYDVKM. J lost 4 bases, V lost 5 bases, and 10 bases had no gene match. CDR3 sequence reads: CASSPTGEGSTEAFF. In nucleotides, the CDR3 is TGTGCCAGCAGTCCAACAGGGGAAGGAAGCACTGAAGCTTTCTTT.

The chain couples TRBV30 to TRBJ1-1; D is unclear. Germline V gene sequence: CDR1 GTSNPN, CDR2 SVGIG (reference sequence). Trimming stripped 2 bases from V and 4 bases from J, with 2 bases between. There are 10 residues in the CDR3. The CDR3 sequence is CAWSFTEAFF. The CDR3 region has the DNA TGTGCCTGGAGTTTCACTGAAGCTTTCTTT.

This clonotype was seen many times. The chain uses TRBV6-5 and TRBJ2-7; the D is unclear. CDR1 and CDR2 from the germline V gene are MNHEY and SVGAGI. V lost 2 bases and J 6 bases, leaving 8 bases between the germline ends. There are 12 residues in the CDR3. This chain's CDR3 is CASSYKVPEQYF. The DNA of the CDR3 is TGTGCCAGCAGTTACAAGGTTCCCGAGCAGTACTTC.

The rearrangement links TRBV30 to TRBJ1-3; no reliable D call. In germline, CDR1 is GTSNPN, CDR2 SVGIG (reference sequence). V was trimmed by 3 bases and J by 4 bases, leaving 10 bases between them. The CDR3 has 13 amino acids. Written as DNA, the CDR3 is TGTGCCTGGAGGAACCATTCCGGAAACACCATATATTTT. This sequence encodes CAWRNHSGNTIYF.

The count of this clonotype is one. The DNA of the CDR3 is TGTGCCAGCAGCTTGTTACCGTCCGACGAGCAGTACTTC. It yields the protein CASSLLPSDEQYF. This chain uses TRBV5-6 with TRBJ2-7, with unresolved D. Germline values: CDR1 SGHDT, CDR2 YYEEEE. The CDR3 sequence is 13 residues long. V lost 1 base to trimming and J lost 5 bases, with 10 bases between them.

The chain employs TRBV6-5 and TRBJ2-7, with 11 bases aligning to TRBD2. The V gene's germline CDR1 is MNHEY and CDR2 SVGAGI. The CDR3 extends over 20 amino acids. Trimming removed 0 bases from V and 2 bases from J; junction bases left unmatched: 15. The CDR3 spells CASSYSSLAGGSKNPYEQYF. The CDR3 coding sequence is TGTGCCAGCAGTTACTCGAGCCTAGCGGGAGGATCCAAAAACCCCTACGAGCAGTACTTC.

In this sample, this clonotype turned up many times. CDR3 sequence: CATSRDQGLDGYTF. The DNA of the CDR3 is TGTGCCACCAGCAGAGATCAGGGGTTGGATGGCTACACCTTC. This chain links TRBV15 with TRBJ1-2, with a weak D call TRBD1 (6 bases). The V gene's germline CDR1 is LNHNV and CDR2 YYDKDF (reference sequence). This CDR3 region has 14 residues. Trimming left V 0 bases short and J 6 bases short, with 11 bases between.

This clonotype was detected many times. The chain links TRBV9 to TRBJ1-2; no clear D gene. Trimming stripped 0 bases from V and 8 bases from J, with 8 bases between. Germline CDR1 is SGDLS and CDR2 is YYNGEE. The CDR3 totals 12 residues. CDR3: CASSVGGEGYTF. Written as DNA, the CDR3 is TGTGCCAGCAGCGTAGGCGGAGAGGGCTACACCTTC.

This clonotype appeared many times. The chain links TRBV5-8 to TRBJ1-5; no clear D gene. CDR1 SGHTS and CDR2 YDEGEE come from the germline V gene. V was trimmed by 0 bases and J by 6 bases, leaving 7 bases between them. The CDR3 totals 13 residues. As DNA, the CDR3 is TGTGCCAGCAGCTTGGTCGAGGGTCAGCCCCAGCATTTT. Protein sequence: CASSLVEGQPQHF. Filled out from reference TRBV5-8 and TRBJ1-5, the complete variable domain reads EAGVTQSPTHLIKTRGQQATLRCSPISGHTSVYWYQQALGLGLQFLLWYDEGEERNRGNFPPRFSGRQFPNYSSELNVNALELEDSALYLCASSLVEGQPQHFGDGTRLSIL.

This chain uses TRBV3-1 with TRBJ1-1, with D hard to call. The CDR3 is made up of 13 amino acids. In germline, CDR1 is LGHDT, CDR2 YNNKEL (reference sequence). The V end was cut by 6 bases, the J end by 8 bases, with 16 bases between. For the CDR3, the DNA is TGTGCCAGCAGACCAAAACCGGGAAGCGAAGCTTTCTTT. It translates to CASRPKPGSEAFF. Full variable domain (remainder filled in from reference TRBV3-1 and TRBJ1-1): DTAVSQTPKYLVTQMGNDKSIKCEQNLGHDTMYWYKQDSKKFLKIMFSYNNKELIINETVPNRFSPKSPDKAHLNLHINSLELGDSAVYFCASRPKPGSEAFFGQGTRLTVV.

This clonotype has more than one count but fewer than ten. The rearrangement uses TRBV7-2 and TRBJ2-7, with D possibly matching TRBD2 (6 bases). The V end lost 5 bases, the J end lost 0 bases, and 26 bases lay between the germline ends. The CDR3 spans 19 residues. CDR1 and CDR2 from the germline V gene are SGHTA and FQGNSA. The CDR3 protein is CASSLTAPGGGDPSYEQYF. The CDR3 DNA is TGTGCCAGCAGCCTCACCGCACCCGGAGGCGGGGATCCCTCCTACGAGCAGTACTTC.

This clonotype has a handful of counts. This chain connects TRBV7-8 to TRBJ1-1; 7 positions agree with TRBD1. CDR3 size: 14 residues. Germline values: CDR1 SGHVS, CDR2 FQNEAQ. V gave up 3 bases and J gave up 4 bases; unmatched junction bases: 5. CDR3 sequence reads: CASSFPTGPTEAFF. DNA for the CDR3: TGTGCCAGCAGCTTCCCGACAGGGCCCACTGAAGCTTTCTTT.

This clonotype was counted a single time. The gene calls are TRBV7-8 and TRBJ2-5; D tentatively fits TRBD1 or TRBD2 (5 bases each). The CDR3 contains 17 residues. Germline values: CDR1 SGHVS, CDR2 FQNEAQ. Trimming took off 5 bases at V and 5 bases at J, with 24 bases between the two ends. CDR3 amino acids: CASSPRRTLVSGETQYF. In nucleotides, the CDR3 is TGTGCCAGCAGCCCTCGGAGGACACTAGTGTCGGGGGAGACCCAGTACTTC. The variable domain in full, with the rest retrieved from reference TRBV7-8 and TRBJ2-5, is GAGVSQSPRYKVAKRGQDVALRCDPISGHVSLFWYQQALGQGPEFLTYFQNEAQLDKSGLPSDRFFAERPEGSVSTLKIQRTQQEDSAVYLCASSPRRTLVSGETQYFGPGTRLLVL.

J is TRBJ1-1 and V is TRBV4-1; D is unclear. Germline V gene sequence: CDR1 MGHRA, CDR2 YSYEKL. CDR3 length: 16 residues. The V gene lost 1 base and the J gene lost 0 bases, with 12 bases spanning the gap. The CDR3 DNA follows: TGCGCCAGCAGCCAAGTTCCCACAATTATGAACACTGAAGCTTTCTTT. Translated: CASSQVPTIMNTEAFF.

This clonotype was seen ten or more times. As DNA, the CDR3 is TGTGCCAGTGGGGTCCGGCGACAGGGGGTTTCGGGCTACACCTTC. This gives the protein CASGVRRQGVSGYTF. The chain couples TRBV19 to TRBJ1-2; 9 bases map to TRBD1. Trimming removed 8 bases from V and 8 bases from J; junction bases left unmatched: 15. Germline-derived CDR1 and CDR2 are LNHDA and SQIVND (reference sequence). The CDR3 is 15 amino acids.

The V call is TRBV7-2, the J call TRBJ2-7; 8 nucleotides agree with TRBD1. Trimming cost V 4 bases and J 2 bases; bases outside gene matches: 10. This CDR3 has 16 amino acids. Germline loops: CDR1 SGHTA, CDR2 FQGNSA. The CDR3 sequence is CASSSALGTGTYEQYF. The DNA for the CDR3 is TGTGCCAGCAGCTCAGCGCTAGGGACAGGAACCTACGAGCAGTACTTC. Combining the CDR3 with reference TRBV7-2 and TRBJ2-7 gives the whole variable domain GAGVSQSPSNKVTEKGKDVELRCDPISGHTALYWYRQSLGQGLEFLIYFQGNSAPDKSGLPSDRFSAERTGGSVSTLTIQRTQQEDSAVYLCASSSALGTGTYEQYFGPGTRLTVT.

This clonotype came up many times. V usage is TRBV7-9 and J usage is TRBJ1-4; no definite D call. There are 13 residues in the CDR3. The ends were cut back, 2 bases at V and 6 bases at J, with 7 bases in the middle. Looked up from germline, CDR1 is SEHNR and CDR2 is FQNEAQ (reference sequence). The CDR3 protein is CASSLSEDEKLFF. CDR3 nucleotide sequence: TGTGCCAGCAGCTTATCGGAGGATGAAAAACTGTTTTTT.

The chain joins TRBV6-5 to TRBJ1-5; D gene ambiguous. Looked up from germline, CDR1 is MNHEY and CDR2 is SVGAGI. The germline V and J ends were trimmed by 4 bases and 3 bases, with 13 bases remaining between them. The CDR3 spans 15 residues. DNA of the CDR3: TGTGCCAGCAGTTGCTCGCCAGGCCCCAATCAGCCCCAGCATTTT. Its translation: CASSCSPGPNQPQHF.

Remarks on this clonotype: This clone may be a read error of a much larger clone one base away. The CDR3 ends on some other residue instead of the conserved phenylalanine or tryptophan, so this is likely a read error. As DNA, the CDR3 is TGCGCCAGCACTAGGGACGACCGGGGGGCCAATGGCTACACCCTC. This gives the protein CASTRDDRGANGYTL. The rearrangement links TRBV5-1 to TRBJ1-2; D may be TRBD1 (6 bases). V lost 6 bases, J lost 6 bases, and 21 bases lay in between. The CDR3 length is 15 residues. Germline CDR1 is SGHRS and CDR2 is YFSETQ.

This clonotype was seen only a few times. The junction departs from germline at one end; a sequencing error may be responsible. The chain has TRBV7-2 and TRBJ2-5; no clear D. The CDR3 spans 14 residues. Germline V CDR1 and CDR2: SGHTA, FQGNSA. CDR3 region: CASSFARHLEAQYF. CDR3 DNA: TGTGCCAGCAGCTTTGCTCGACATTTAGAGGCCCAGTACTTC.